This T cell receptor (beta chain) derives from a study of CD8 T cells in ankylosing spondylitis. General study findings and limits: It appeared that ankylosing spondylitis blood was characterized by a TCR beta motif of under ten highly homologous variants. Researchers reportedly found disease-linked clones significantly enriched in matched ankylosing spondylitis synovial fluid. Both synovial fluid and blood in reactive arthritis had previously been reported to carry some motif variants.

This clonotype was seen ten or more times. Antigen unknown. Making the TCR beta libraries involved quantitative 5'-RACE with molecular barcodes. MiXCR, applied by TCRdb to the 5' RACE reads, yields one record per CDR3 protein. This table holds 9,900 or so distinct CDR3 sequences, about 6% found once. The germline V gene encodes CDR1 SGDLS and CDR2 YYNGEE. Trimming took 0 bases from V and 6 from J, leaving 10 bases between them. This CDR3 region has 13 residues. This receptor was taken from a female donor with ankylosing spondylitis or in good health (not recorded which). This rearrangement joins TRBV9 to TRBJ2-7; D unclear. Material: blood, either unsorted or a sorted T cell fraction (not recorded which). CDR3 DNA sequence: TGTGCCAGCAGCGTAGTCGCAGTCGGCGAGCAGTACTTC. Translation: CASSVVAVGEQYF.